These 26 T cell receptor beta chains were all obtained from the same sample, sequenced in a study of blood T cell repertoires in COVID-19 (dated by TCRdb to the early 2020s). The library was produced with the immunoSEQ multiplex PCR assay. Here the immuneACCESS table is served through TCRdb, limited to in-frame sequences with V and J called. Missing clones are a known gap in these copies; in checked studies unresolved V genes cover under half, and the rest lacks a known reason. Counted in this sample were around 78,000 clones; about 89% of them appeared once. The top ten clonotypes cover under 1.5% of the sample. Sequencing used PBMCs or T cells enriched from blood (not recorded which). The source is a woman between 45 and 60 years old with acute COVID-19.

V and J are TRBV27 and TRBJ1-5, with D possibly being TRBD1 (5 bases). The germline V gene encodes CDR1 MNHEY and CDR2 SMNVEV (reference sequence). V was pared by 5 bases and J by 4 bases, with 12 bases between. This CDR3 spans 14 amino acids. The CDR3 region has the DNA TGTGCCAGCAGTGATCCGGGGGGGAATCAGCCCCAGCATTTT. Translating gives CASSDPGGNQPQHF.

J is TRBJ1-1 and V is TRBV25-1; TRBD1 aligns across 12 bases. CDR1 is MGHDK, CDR2 SYGVNS, per germline. After removal of 6 bases from V and 7 bases from J, the junction contained 3 bases not matched to a gene. This CDR3 has 13 amino acids. The CDR3 DNA follows: TGTGCCAGCAGGGGACAGGGGGCCGGTGAAGCTTTCTTT. Translation: CASRGQGAGEAFF.

V usage is TRBV7-7 and J usage is TRBJ2-5, with 14 bases fitting TRBD2. This CDR3 contains 16 residues. The V gene's germline CDR1 is SSHAT and CDR2 FNYEAQ (reference sequence). V shed 5 bases and J 5 bases; nucleotides not matched to a gene: 7. CDR3 bases: TGTGCCAGCAGCCAAGGGACTAGCGGGAGTAGGGAGACCCAGTACTTC. It codes for CASSQGTSGSRETQYF.

This chain joins TRBV12-5 and TRBJ1-4; 9 nucleotides match TRBD1. Losses at the gene ends were 1 base for V and 5 bases for J; bases not matched to a gene: 2. Germline V gene data show CDR1 as LGHNT and CDR2 as FRNRAP. This CDR3 is 15 amino acids long. CDR3 amino acids: CASGLDGTGNEKLFF. CDR3 nucleotides: TGTGCTAGTGGTTTGGATGGGACAGGGAATGAAAAACTGTTTTTT. Full variable domain (outside the CDR3, taken from reference TRBV12-5 and TRBJ1-4): DARVTQTPRHKVTEMGQEVTMRCQPILGHNTVFWYRQTMMQGLELLAYFRNRAPLDDSGMPKDRFSAEMPDATLATLKIQPSEPRDSAVYFCASGLDGTGNEKLFFGSGTQLSVL.

V is TRBV3-1 (or the pseudogene TRBV3-2) and J is TRBJ2-5; TRBD1 might be the D (5 bases). The CDR3 has 12 amino acids. Trimming stripped 0 bases from V and 6 bases from J, with 5 bases between. CDR1 LGHDT and CDR2 YNNKEL come from the germline V gene (reference sequence). The CDR3 protein is CASSQEGQTQYF. The CDR3 coding sequence is TGTGCCAGCAGCCAAGAGGGGCAGACCCAGTACTTC.

Only a few counts were recorded for this clone. The genes are TRBV5-4 and TRBJ2-1, with D maybe TRBD2 (5 bases). Between the trimmed V and J ends, which lost 3 bases and 9 bases, there was a span of 16 bases. The CDR3 is 14 residues long. Looked up from germline, CDR1 is SGHNT and CDR2 is YYREEE (reference sequence). The CDR3 DNA is TGTGCCAGCAGCTCAGGTGTGGCGGCGGGTGAGCAGTTCTTC. Protein: CASSSGVAAGEQFF.

The V gene is TRBV3-1 (or the pseudogene TRBV3-2), the J gene TRBJ1-5; D might be TRBD1 (5 bases). Trimming cost V 6 bases and J 10 bases, with 22 bases left between them. CDR3 length equals 15 residues. Germline CDR1 LGHDT, CDR2 YNNKEL (reference sequence). The CDR3 sequence is CASSPGQGKYGPQHF. CDR3 bases: TGTGCCAGCAGTCCTGGGCAGGGAAAATACGGCCCCCAGCATTTT.

This chain joins TRBV7-2 and TRBJ1-1, with 7 bases identical to TRBD1. Trimming removed 4 bases from V and 0 bases from J; junction bases left unmatched: 2. Per germline, CDR1 SGHTA and CDR2 FQGNSA. There are 14 residues in the CDR3. The CDR3 nucleotides are TGTGCCAGCAGCTGGGGACAGTTGAACACTGAAGCTTTCTTT. Translation gives CASSWGQLNTEAFF.

CDR3 nucleotide sequence: TGTGCCAGCGCCAGTCCGGGACAGACCTACGAGCAGTACTTC. This encodes CASASPGQTYEQYF. This sequence joins TRBV19 and TRBJ2-7, with TRBD1 matching over 7 bases. There are 14 residues in the CDR3. The V gene's germline CDR1 is LNHDA and CDR2 SQIVND (reference sequence). The V gene end was trimmed by 9 bases and the J gene end by 2 bases; junction bases not matched to a gene: 10.

This chain joins TRBV23-1 and TRBJ2-1; TRBD2 agrees at 11 bases. TRBV23-1 is designated an ORF whose function remains uncertain. CDR3 length: 17 amino acids. The V gene end was trimmed by 3 bases and the J gene end by 5 bases; junction bases not matched to a gene: 9. CDR3 sequence reads: CASSQHAGTSGNNEQFF. The CDR3 DNA reads TGCGCCAGCAGTCAGCACGCCGGGACTAGCGGTAACAATGAGCAGTTCTTC.

The V call is TRBV6-5, the J call TRBJ1-5; D is possibly TRBD1 (6 bases). This CDR3 has 15 residues. V lost 5 bases to trimming and J lost 1 base, with 12 bases between them. Germline CDR1 and CDR2: MNHEY and SVGAGI. The CDR3 spells CASSPQQGSNQPQHF. The DNA for the CDR3 is TGTGCCAGCAGTCCGCAACAGGGAAGCAATCAGCCCCAGCATTTT.

This clone was seen only once. The CDR3 here is CASKPTNSVEQFF. In DNA, the CDR3 is TGTGCCAGCAAACCTACTAATTCAGTGGAGCAGTTCTTC. This chain connects TRBV12-3 or TRBV12-4 to TRBJ2-1, with D uncertain. This CDR3 has 13 residues. V shed 7 bases and J shed 10 bases, with 17 bases lying between them.

The rearrangement links TRBV6-5 to TRBJ1-5, with 7 bases identical to TRBD1. The CDR3 is 14 amino acids. From germline, CDR1 is MNHEY and CDR2 SVGAGI. Losses at the gene ends were 6 bases for V and 3 bases for J; bases not matched to a gene: 5. The DNA of the CDR3 is TGTGCCAGCAGACCGGGACAGAACAATCAGCCCCAGCATTTT. Translating it yields CASRPGQNNQPQHF.

V is TRBV7-9 and J is TRBJ2-1; 7 nucleotides agree with TRBD2. J was trimmed by 8 bases and V by 2 bases; bases with no gene match: 12. This CDR3 contains 16 residues. From germline, CDR1 is SEHNR and CDR2 FQNEAQ (reference sequence). The CDR3 sequence is CASSLSLREGHDEQFF. The CDR3, as DNA: TGTGCCAGCAGCTTAAGTCTGAGGGAGGGCCACGATGAGCAGTTCTTC.

The V gene is TRBV6-5, the J gene TRBJ1-3; D is unclear. Germline loops: CDR1 MNHEY, CDR2 SVGAGI. The germline V and J ends were trimmed by 7 bases and 1 base, with 11 bases remaining between them. CDR3 length: 14 amino acids. The CDR3 region has the DNA TGTGCCAGCAAAGCCCCGGGATCTGGAAACACCATATATTTT. Its protein is CASKAPGSGNTIYF.

This clone was counted a single time. The chain uses TRBV18 and TRBJ2-7; 9 positions agree with TRBD2. The CDR3 runs to 13 residues. CDR1 and CDR2 (germline): KGHSH, LQKENI. The junction had 3 bases not matched to a gene; V was cut back by 3 bases and J by 6 bases. CDR3 in amino acids: CASSPGTSSEQYF. CDR3 DNA sequence: TGTGCCAGCTCACCCGGGACTAGCTCCGAGCAGTACTTC.

The J gene is TRBJ1-5, the V gene TRBV2, with TRBD1 identical over 7 bases. Per the germline V gene, CDR1 is SNHLY and CDR2 is FYNNEI. V was pared by 8 bases and J by 6 bases, with 7 bases of the junction left unmatched. CDR3 size: 13 residues. This chain's CDR3 is CASRTGLGQPQHF. CDR3 sequence (DNA): TGTGCCAGCCGGACAGGTCTCGGTCAGCCCCAGCATTTT.

The rearrangement uses TRBV30 and TRBJ1-5, with 9 bases matching TRBD1. Germline CDR1 and CDR2: GTSNPN and SVGIG (reference sequence). Trimming took 3 bases from V and 0 from J; bases not matched to a gene: 15. CDR3 length equals 19 residues. This chain's CDR3 is CAWRANRDRARYSNQPQHF. DNA of the CDR3: TGTGCCTGGAGAGCGAACCGGGACAGGGCTCGTTATAGCAATCAGCCCCAGCATTTT.

CDR3 loop: CASSFNRGTSNEQFF. The CDR3 nucleotides read TGTGCCAGCAGCTTTAACAGGGGAACGTCCAATGAGCAGTTCTTC. This chain joins TRBV11-3 and TRBJ2-1, with 7 bases identical to TRBD1. The ends lost 3 bases at V and 6 bases at J; junction bases unmatched: 8. The CDR3 contains 15 residues. The germline V gene encodes CDR1 SGHNT and CDR2 YENEEA.

The chain combines TRBV29-1 with TRBJ2-7; D is perhaps TRBD1 (5 bases). Per germline, CDR1 SQVTM and CDR2 ANQGSEA. CDR3 length: 13 residues. Trimming took off 3 bases at V and 1 base at J, with 10 bases between the two ends. The CDR3 protein is CSVDRVGSYEQYF. The CDR3 DNA reads as TGCAGCGTTGACAGGGTAGGATCCTACGAGCAGTACTTC.

This clone occurred a few times. The rearrangement uses TRBV7-9 and TRBJ2-7, with 8 bases that match TRBD2. Germline V gene sequence: CDR1 SEHNR, CDR2 FQNEAQ (reference sequence). The CDR3 runs to 12 residues. V trimming: 6 bases; J trimming: 6 bases; junction bases outside the gene matches: 4. CDR3 bases: TGTGCCAGCAGACTAGCGGCTGGCGAGCAGTACTTC. Protein: CASRLAAGEQYF.

The rearrangement uses TRBV30 and TRBJ1-4; 9 bases match TRBD1. The CDR3 sequence is 14 residues long. Germline CDR1 and CDR2: GTSNPN and SVGIG (reference sequence). V shed 1 base and J 8 bases; nucleotides not matched to a gene: 5. The CDR3 loop is CAWSGGQGSEKLFF. CDR3 DNA sequence: TGTGCCTGGAGTGGGGGACAGGGAAGCGAAAAACTGTTTTTT.

The J gene is TRBJ1-2, the V gene TRBV5-4; 9 positions agree with TRBD1. Losses at the gene ends were 7 bases for V and 4 bases for J; bases not matched to a gene: 11. CDR1 and CDR2 (germline): SGHNT, YYREEE (reference sequence). CDR3 length: 15 amino acids. CDR3: CASAYGGQGGYGYTF. For the CDR3, the DNA is TGTGCCAGCGCCTATGGGGGACAGGGAGGCTATGGCTACACCTTC.

The sample holds one count of this clone. The chain carries TRBV25-1 and TRBJ2-3; weak D call: TRBD1 (5 bases). CDR1 MGHDK and CDR2 SYGVNS come from the germline V gene. The CDR3 is 14 residues long. Trimming pared 2 bases from V and 0 bases from J, leaving 6 bases between. CDR3 protein: CASSEGHSTDTQYF. CDR3 DNA sequence: TGTGCCAGCAGTGAAGGACACAGCACAGATACGCAGTATTTT.

The chain joins TRBV28 to TRBJ1-1; 7 bases agree with TRBD1. The CDR3 extends over 13 amino acids. Germline V gene sequence: CDR1 MDHEN, CDR2 SYDVKM. Losses at the gene ends were 7 bases for V and 3 bases for J; bases not matched to a gene: 5. CDR3 DNA: TGTGCCAGCATCCTCGACAGGGACACTGAAGCTTTCTTT. Translated, it gives CASILDRDTEAFF.

This rearrangement joins TRBV15 to TRBJ2-1; 7 bases are shared with TRBD1. The CDR3 is 15 residues long. V lost 6 bases and J lost 4; bases outside the gene matches: 9. The germline V gene has CDR1 LNHNV and CDR2 YYDKDF (reference sequence). CDR3 loop: CATRTAGTVYNEQFF. Written as DNA, the CDR3 is TGTGCCACCAGGACGGCCGGGACAGTTTACAATGAGCAGTTCTTC.